This TCR beta chain was retrieved from a study of blood T cell repertoires in COVID-19. Study at large: Whether acute or convalescent, the COVID-19 samples came from the United States, Italy and Spain. Sample material is recorded as cDNA or gDNA derived from T cells, B-cell-depleted T cells, or PBMCs.

Methods used by the authors: Reference gene primer amplification gave nucleated cell count estimates. TCRdb's table, derived via immunoSEQ multiplex PCR, lists solely in-frame clones and lacks some. The D gene and trimming were derived from the DNA, and the V and J assignments and clone size from that table. The repertoire holds about 66,000 clones, with about 91% as singletons. This TCR was recovered from a human donor in a cohort sampled during active COVID-19. The sample consisted of peripheral blood.

The CDR3 coding sequence is TGTGCCAGCAGCTGGACAGGCGCTAACTATGGCTACACCTTC. As protein: CASSWTGANYGYTF. The J gene is TRBJ1-2, the V gene TRBV7-9; 7 bases align to TRBD1. Trimming took 4 bases from V and 0 from J; bases not matched to a gene: 2. The CDR3 runs 14 residues. CDR1 and CDR2 (germline): SEHNR, FQNEAQ (reference sequence).